The source of this TCR beta chain is a study of T cell repertoires in cytomegalovirus infection. This clonotype appeared many times. Its specificity is not known. General study points: Dominant in the ex vivo response were TCR beta clonotypes restricted by HLA-C and specific for CMV.

The V end was cut by 2 bases, the J end by 1 base, with 6 bases between. Germline values: CDR1 MNHEY, CDR2 SVGAGI. The CDR3 totals 13 residues. Each CDR3 protein is one row after TCRdb ran MiXCR on the reads. This sample has about 200,000 distinct CDR3 sequences, with about a tenth found just once. This chain connects TRBV6-5 to TRBJ2-7; no clear D gene. Sequencing was carried out using PBMCs. This TCR derives from a human donor in good health (CMV status not recorded). Some clones in this sample may be carry-over from other donors' samples. The CDR3 coding sequence is TGTGCCAGCAGTTACAGGCAGTCCTACGAGCAGTACTTC. Protein: CASSYRQSYEQYF.